One T cell receptor beta chain is described in this entry. Its recognized antigen is unknown. No qualities accompany the bases; no much larger clone lies one base away. The source of the sample is a study of shared clonotypes between healthy human individuals (dated by TCRdb to 2020 to 2022). Regarding the study in general: The cohort comprised a couple of women and a few men aged 18 to 49 years. Blood TCR repertoires of five healthy adults were deeply sequenced to estimate repertoire size and the extent of clonotype sharing between individuals. To increase sequencing depth and limit assay-specific biases, different laboratories used diverse techniques to prepare libraries and sequence TCR repertoires. Between about 0.94 and 8.9 billion PBMCs per donor were obtained by leukapheresis.

TCR CDR3 regions were amplified from genomic DNA by multiplex PCR using the deep immunoSEQ assay. Genomic DNA extracted from each cell subset was distributed evenly over all wells of several immunoSEQ 96-well plates, and each plate served as one replicate. For unsorted PBMC, each replicate PCR was loaded with roughly 330 ng genomic DNA, equivalent to approximately 33,000 T cell genomes. Unsorted PBMC genomic DNA was sequenced across ten immunoSEQ deep assay plates. Purified libraries were quantified with a Qubit 3.0 fluorometer, sized on a Bioanalyzer 2100, and re-quantified with the KAPA Library Quantification kit. Each immunoSEQ 96-well plate was sequenced on its own single-read 150-cycle Illumina NextSeq 550 flow cell. Per the authors' processing: Because the immunoSEQ output included only junctional sequences and no quality scores, the filtering could not be the same as the filtering used for full-length reads. Sequences were annotated with PyIR, a Python wrapper for IgBLAST v1.9, using IMGT germline references to assign V/J genes and CDR3. Reads were filtered out if the reads had weak V/J assignments (E-value above 1e-6), no CDR3, stop codons, out-of-frame junctions, or ambiguous translated residues. A V3J clonotype was defined by an identical inferred V gene, J gene, and CDR3 amino acid sequence. The percentage overlap between two repertoires was calculated by dividing the number of shared unique clonotypes by the size of the smaller repertoire. Richness of each repertoire was evaluated using RTK rarefaction, the Chao1 estimator, and Recon v2.1 estimates of unobserved clonotypes. The clones in this table, taken by TCRdb from immuneACCESS, are in-frame only. Not every clone is retained; where verified, under half of the shortfall comes from an unresolved V gene, and the cause of the rest is unknown. The DNA gave D and trimming, while V, J and clone size come from that table. The sample table holds around 430,000 clones, of which roughly 77% were seen once. The ten largest account for roughly 13% of the sample.

Per the germline V gene, SGHRS is the CDR1 and YFSETQ is the CDR2. The CDR3 numbers 16 residues from cysteine through phenylalanine. Only the CDR3 region is kept as DNA, spanning 48 bases read in frame from base 1. Cut back by 1 base and 1 base, the V and J ends lie 15 bases apart. Donors were healthy HIV-negative adults with no recently reported acute infections or vaccinations. Only Caucasian adults living in Nashville, Tennessee, USA were represented among the donors. For unsorted samples, tens of millions of PBMCs were counted, and genomic DNA was extracted using the QIAamp DNA Blood Mini kit. Blood was collected by leukapheresis, and PBMCs were isolated by Ficoll-Histopaque density gradient centrifugation and then cryopreserved in liquid nitrogen vapor phase. Broader findings and caveats from the paper: The genetic and exposure-history diversity represented was limited by the small number of donors. Pairwise subsampling indicated that sequencing depth was expected to affect the degree of clonotype sharing among donors. Sampling was limited to blood, and TCR repertoires in tissue likely differ from TCR repertoires in blood.

Sequencing input: PBMCs. Recombination linked TRBV5-1 to TRBJ2-7; the D assignment is uncertain and may be TRBD1 or TRBD2, with 5 bases supporting each. This TCR was recovered from a woman between 40 and 50 years old in good health. Some clones in this sample may be carry-over from other donors' samples. The nucleotide sequence reads as follows: TGCGCCAGCAGCTTGCTAGGGACGGGTACTTCCTACGAGCAGTACTTC. Its protein product is CASSLLGTGTSYEQYF.